These T cell receptor beta chains were read from a single sample in a study of T cell repertoires in cytomegalovirus infection. TCRdb reprocessed the reads via MiXCR and lists one record per CDR3 protein. The sample contains more than 400,000 distinct CDR3 sequences, 26% of which appear only once. The sequenced sample was PBMCs. The receptor source for this set is a human donor in good health (CMV status not recorded). Some clones in this sample may be carry-over from other donors' samples. Each CDR3 is given with its conserved first and last residue. The D gene is left open where the match is weak. The size field is filled for only some rows; it gives once, few, many or a size class.

TRBJ2-1 | . | . | TRBV28 | CASSSRGGSNEQFF | TGTGCCAGCAGTTCGCGGGGCGGGTCTAATGAGCAGTTCTTC
TRBJ2-7 | . | many | TRBV7-2 | CASSFGDLSSYEQYF | TGTGCCAGCAGCTTCGGGGACTTAAGCTCCTACGAGCAGTACTTC
TRBJ2-1 | . | . | TRBV24-1 | CATGGSQNNEQFF | TGTGCCACCGGCGGGTCCCAAAACAATGAGCAGTTCTTC
TRBJ2-5 | . | few | TRBV24-1 | CATSDPAERGETQYF | TGTGCCACCAGTGATCCCGCCGAAAGAGGAGAGACCCAGTACTTC
TRBJ1-5 | . | . | TRBV7-9 | CASSLGRGVNQPQHF | TGTGCCAGCAGCTTAGGTCGAGGGGTAAATCAGCCCCAGCATTTT
TRBJ2-5 | TRBD2 | many | TRBV10-3 | CAIRGTSGMGETQYF | TGTGCCATCAGGGGGACTAGCGGGATGGGAGAGACCCAGTACTTC
TRBJ1-4 | . | . | TRBV5-6 | CASSPRTNMNEKLFF | TGTGCCAGCAGCCCCCGGACTAATATGAATGAAAAACTGTTTTTT
TRBJ1-1 | TRBD1 | . | TRBV5-4 | CASIPTQGRWTEAFF | TGTGCCAGCATACCTACACAGGGGCGGTGGACTGAAGCTTTCTTT
TRBJ1-1 | . | . | TRBV14 | CASSPKQSNTEAFF | TGTGCCAGCAGCCCGAAACAAAGTAACACTGAAGCTTTCTTT
TRBJ2-5 | . | few | TRBV27 | CASSPYALGGSEETQYF | TGTGCCAGCAGTCCATACGCCCTTGGGGGTAGCGAAGAGACCCAGTACTTC
TRBJ2-5 | . | once | TRBV15 | CATSRVGVQETQYF | TGTGCCACCAGCAGAGTAGGGGTCCAGGAGACCCAGTACTTC
TRBJ2-7 | TRBD2 | few | TRBV12-3/TRBV12-4 | CASCRGSYEQYF | TGTGCCAGCTGTCGCGGGAGCTACGAGCAGTACTTC
TRBJ1-1 | . | few | TRBV20-1 | CSAKQGGFTEAFF | TGCAGTGCTAAACAGGGTGGATTCACTGAAGCTTTCTTT
TRBJ2-7 | TRBD2 | . | TRBV6-6 | CASSLQPLAGGPPYF | TGTGCCAGCAGTCTTCAACCACTAGCGGGAGGGCCTCCTTACTTC
TRBJ2-1 | TRBD2 | . | TRBV6-5 | CASSKLAGLGDNNEQFF | TGTGCCAGCAGTAAACTAGCGGGCCTAGGGGACAACAATGAGCAGTTCTTC
TRBJ2-7 | TRBD2 | . | TRBV20-1 | CSASPFSSGRGGEQYF | TGCAGTGCTTCTCCTTTCTCTAGCGGGAGGGGGGGGGAGCAGTACTTC
TRBJ2-2 | TRBD2 | once | TRBV2 | CASRGAGAVTGELFF | TGTGCCAGCAGAGGAGCGGGAGCGGTCACCGGGGAGCTGTTTTTT
TRBJ2-5 | . | . | TRBV28 | CASSTGIQETQYF | TGTGCCAGCAGTACAGGGATTCAAGAGACCCAGTACTTC
TRBJ1-4 | TRBD1 | . | TRBV12-3/TRBV12-4 | CASSGTGETNEKLFF | TGTGCCAGCAGTGGAACAGGGGAAACTAATGAAAAACTGTTTTTT
TRBJ2-5 | . | . | TRBV6-6 | CASRTGGQETQYF | TGTGCCAGCAGAACCGGGGGCCAAGAGACCCAGTACTTC
TRBJ1-2 | . | many | TRBV7-2 | CASSLDGSNYGYTF | TGTGCCAGCAGCTTAGACGGCAGCAACTATGGCTACACCTTC
TRBJ2-1 | TRBD2 | few | TRBV7-8 | CASSRPGLAGGEQFF | TGTGCCAGCAGCCGGCCGGGACTAGCGGGAGGTGAGCAGTTCTTC
TRBJ1-5 | TRBD1 | many | TRBV7-2 | CASSQGQGRNQPQHF | TGTGCCAGCAGCCAGGGACAGGGTCGCAATCAGCCCCAGCATTTT
TRBJ1-2 | . | . | TRBV19 | CASSILGIDGYTF | TGTGCCAGTAGTATTCTAGGGATTGATGGCTACACCTTC
TRBJ2-1 | . | . | TRBV7-9 | CASSSLAPSSYNEQFF | TGTGCCAGCAGCTCGCTAGCGCCCAGCTCCTACAATGAGCAGTTCTTC
TRBJ2-3 | . | . | TRBV19 | CASSTTTSNPTDTQYF | TGTGCCAGTAGTACGACGACTAGTAACCCTACAGATACGCAGTATTTT
TRBJ2-1 | TRBD2 | . | TRBV6-1 | CASSPPLWREYNEQFF | TGTGCCAGCAGCCCCCCTCTATGGCGGGAGTACAATGAGCAGTTCTTC
TRBJ2-5 | TRBD1 | few | TRBV4-3 | CASSQDPPSDRATETQYF | TGCGCCAGCAGCCAAGATCCCCCGTCCGACAGGGCCACGGAGACCCAGTACTTC